This TCR beta chain is from a study of control samples from healthy donors and cancer patients. The CDR3 is 15 residues long. Germline assignment: CDR1 SGHTA and CDR2 FQGNSA. J lost 3 bases, V lost 1 base, and 3 bases had no gene match. As regards this clone: Other DNA sequences in the same sample also yield this CDR3.

Repertoires were generated with immunoSEQ multiplex PCR, while TCRdb's copy carries only in-frame clones and drops some. Among 100,000 or so clones listed, around 82% were seen once. This sequence joins TRBV7-2 and TRBJ2-7, with 10 bases lining up with TRBD1. Sequences were obtained from blood. The sequence was obtained from a woman in her 50s in good health. The CDR3 coding sequence is TGTGCCAGCAGCTTAGACGGGACAGGGGTCTACGAGCAGTACTTC. Translating it yields CASSLDGTGVYEQYF.